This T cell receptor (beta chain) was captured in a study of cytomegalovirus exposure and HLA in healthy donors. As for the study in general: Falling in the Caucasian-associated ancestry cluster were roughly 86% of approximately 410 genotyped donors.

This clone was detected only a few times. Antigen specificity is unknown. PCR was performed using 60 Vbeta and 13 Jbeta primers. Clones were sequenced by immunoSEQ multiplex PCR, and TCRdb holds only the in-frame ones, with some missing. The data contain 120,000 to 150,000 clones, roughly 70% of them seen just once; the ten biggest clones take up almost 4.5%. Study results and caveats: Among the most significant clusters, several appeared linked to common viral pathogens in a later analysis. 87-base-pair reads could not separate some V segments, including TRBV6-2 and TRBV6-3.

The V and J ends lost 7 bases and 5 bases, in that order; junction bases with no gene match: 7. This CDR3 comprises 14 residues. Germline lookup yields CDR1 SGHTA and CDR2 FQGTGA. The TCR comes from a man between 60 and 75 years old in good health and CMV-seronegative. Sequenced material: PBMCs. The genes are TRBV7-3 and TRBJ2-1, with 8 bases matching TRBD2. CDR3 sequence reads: CASTPAGGHNEQFF. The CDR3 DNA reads TGTGCCAGCACCCCTGCGGGAGGACACAATGAGCAGTTCTTC.